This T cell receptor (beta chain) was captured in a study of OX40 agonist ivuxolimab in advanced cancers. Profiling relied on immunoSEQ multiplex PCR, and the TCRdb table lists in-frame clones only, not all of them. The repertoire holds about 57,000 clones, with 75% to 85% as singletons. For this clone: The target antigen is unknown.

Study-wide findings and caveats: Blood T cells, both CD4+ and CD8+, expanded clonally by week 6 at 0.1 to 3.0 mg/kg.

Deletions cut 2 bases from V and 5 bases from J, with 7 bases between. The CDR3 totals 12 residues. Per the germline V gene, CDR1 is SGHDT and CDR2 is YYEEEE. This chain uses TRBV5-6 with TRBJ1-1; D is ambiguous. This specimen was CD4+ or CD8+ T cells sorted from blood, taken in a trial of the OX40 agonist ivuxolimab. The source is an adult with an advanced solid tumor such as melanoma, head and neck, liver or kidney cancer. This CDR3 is CASSFLWTEAFF. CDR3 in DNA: TGTGCCAGCAGCTTCCTATGGACTGAAGCTTTCTTT.